Each of the 22 T cell receptor beta chains below was sequenced from the same sample in a study of T cells in localized non-small cell lung cancer. Repertoires were generated with immunoSEQ multiplex PCR, while TCRdb's copy carries only in-frame clones and drops some. The repertoire holds approximately 21,000 clones, with 85% to 90% as singletons. Sequencing was performed on peripheral blood, taken before any cancer treatment. Every receptor here comes from a male donor older than 55 with stage I lung adenocarcinoma.

This clone has a single count. J is TRBJ2-1 and V is TRBV19; no definite D call. This CDR3 has 12 amino acids. Trimming cost V 1 base and J 5 bases, with 3 bases left between them. Germline CDR1 is LNHDA and CDR2 is SQIVND (reference sequence). The CDR3 region is CASSIAHNEQFF. The CDR3 coding sequence is TGTGCCAGTAGTATAGCTCACAATGAGCAGTTCTTC.

This clone was detected only once. J is TRBJ2-7 and V is TRBV6-1, with D unresolved. The CDR3 spans 11 residues. Germline lookup yields CDR1 MNHNS and CDR2 SASEGT. V gave up 2 bases and J gave up 4 bases, with 3 bases separating them. The CDR3, as DNA: TGTGCCAGCAGTGAACTGTACGAGCAGTACTTC. Its protein product is CASSELYEQYF.

The sample holds one count of this clone. The chain has TRBV11-1 and TRBJ1-1; 8 nucleotides line up with TRBD1. V shed 4 bases and J 4 bases; nucleotides not matched to a gene: 11. The germline V gene has CDR1 SGHAT and CDR2 FQDESV (reference sequence). This CDR3 comprises 16 residues. Written as DNA, the CDR3 is TGTGCCAGCAGCTGGAGAGAGACAGGGGTCGGCACTGAAGCTTTCTTT. It translates to CASSWRETGVGTEAFF.

The V gene is TRBV27, the J gene TRBJ2-1; the D is unclear. The CDR3 extends over 13 amino acids. The germline gives CDR1 MNHEY, CDR2 SMNVEV (reference sequence). V was clipped by 0 bases and J by 5 bases, with 5 bases between them. The CDR3 is CASSLSLNNEQFF. The CDR3 DNA reads TGTGCCAGCAGTTTATCACTAAACAATGAGCAGTTCTTC.

The chain has TRBV6-5 and TRBJ2-5; 9 bases line up with TRBD1. CDR1 and CDR2 from the germline V gene are MNHEY and SVGAGI. V shed 2 bases, J shed 4 bases, and the junction held 5 bases outside the gene matches. The length of the CDR3 is 15 residues. The CDR3: CASSYRGQGRETQYF. In nucleotides, the CDR3 is TGTGCCAGCAGTTACCGTGGACAGGGGAGAGAGACCCAGTACTTC.

This clone was picked up one time. This chain joins TRBV29-1 and TRBJ2-1; D uncertain. Trimming left V 4 bases short and J 4 bases short, with 8 bases between. This CDR3 comprises 12 residues. Looked up from germline, CDR1 is SQVTM and CDR2 is ANQGSEA. The CDR3 DNA sequence: TGCAGCGTTGGAGAGCCTTACAATGAGCAGTTCTTC. Protein sequence: CSVGEPYNEQFF.

This clone has just a few counts. This sequence joins TRBV6-5 and TRBJ1-2; 8 nucleotides line up with TRBD1. Trimming took 6 bases from V and 4 from J; bases not matched to a gene: 7. Germline CDR1 is MNHEY and CDR2 is SVGAGI. The CDR3 totals 14 residues. The CDR3 DNA sequence: TGTGCCAGCAGAGCATACAGGGGGATCTATGGCTACACCTTC. Translating it yields CASRAYRGIYGYTF.

This chain uses TRBV19 with TRBJ1-5; possibly TRBD1 for D (6 bases). The germline V and J ends were trimmed by 9 bases and 4 bases, with 28 bases remaining between them. Germline CDR1 and CDR2: LNHDA and SQIVND (reference sequence). The CDR3 spans 18 residues. The CDR3 DNA reads TGTGCCAGCTCGCCGCCTATGACAGGCCCCTTCGGAAATCAGCCCCAGCATTTT. Translating gives CASSPPMTGPFGNQPQHF.

The V call is TRBV18, the J call TRBJ2-7, with TRBD2 matching over 13 bases. The CDR3 consists of 16 residues. J gave up 3 bases and V 6 bases, and 8 bases lay outside the gene matches. The V gene's germline CDR1 is KGHSH and CDR2 LQKENI. The CDR3 sequence: CASSRGTSGAYYEQYF. In nucleotides, the CDR3 is TGTGCCAGCTCCCGAGGGACTAGCGGGGCATACTACGAGCAGTACTTC.

V usage is TRBV6-1 and J usage is TRBJ1-1; D gene ambiguous. CDR3 size: 14 residues. The V end lost 0 bases, the J end lost 5 bases, and 10 bases lay between the germline ends. The germline V gene has CDR1 MNHNS and CDR2 SASEGT. DNA for the CDR3: TGTGCCAGCAGTGAAGCGGGCGCAGAGACTGAAGCTTTCTTT. It translates to CASSEAGAETEAFF.

J is TRBJ1-2 and V is TRBV6-6; D unclear. V was clipped by 5 bases and J by 4 bases, with 14 bases between them. The CDR3 length is 14 residues. Germline V gene data show CDR1 as MNHNY and CDR2 as SVGAGI (reference sequence). The CDR3 protein is CASSPLGFSYGYTF. CDR3 DNA: TGTGCCAGCAGTCCCTTGGGCTTCAGCTATGGCTACACCTTC.

This rearrangement joins TRBV2 to TRBJ2-5; 9 bases map to TRBD2. From germline, CDR1 is SNHLY and CDR2 FYNNEI. With 6 bases clipped from V and 1 base from J, the junction kept 9 bases outside the gene matches. The CDR3 has 16 residues. DNA of the CDR3: TGTGCCAGCAGGGATCGGGGCGGGGGGGCCCAAGAGACCCAGTACTTC. The encoded protein is CASRDRGGGAQETQYF.

This clone was recorded only once. The V call is TRBV9, the J call TRBJ2-2; D is undetermined. Germline V CDR1 and CDR2: SGDLS, YYNGEE. Trimming took 2 bases from V and 4 from J, leaving 6 bases between them. The CDR3 consists of 13 residues. The CDR3 region has the DNA TGTGCCAGCAGCGTGTCCGGCACCGGGGAGCTGTTTTTT. It is translated as CASSVSGTGELFF.

The gene calls are TRBV4-1 and TRBJ1-1; 8 positions match TRBD1. This CDR3 comprises 14 residues. Germline V gene data show CDR1 as MGHRA and CDR2 as YSYEKL. With V trimmed by 6 bases and J by 1 base, 4 bases remained unmatched. CDR3 residues: CASSYDRGNTEAFF. The CDR3 coding sequence is TGCGCCAGCAGTTACGACAGGGGGAACACTGAAGCTTTCTTT.

This clone has a single count. V and J are TRBV15 and TRBJ2-2, with D possibly being TRBD2 (6 bases). V gave up 8 bases and J gave up 0 bases, with 13 bases separating them. This CDR3 has 15 residues. CDR1 is LNHNV, CDR2 YYDKDF, per germline (reference sequence). The DNA of the CDR3 is TGTGCCACCTCGGAGGGGCGCTCGAACACCGGGGAGCTGTTTTTT. Its protein product is CATSEGRSNTGELFF. The variable domain in full, completed from reference TRBV15 and TRBJ2-2, reads DAMVIQNPRYQVTQFGKPVTLSCSQTLNHNVMYWYQQKSSQAPKLLFHYYDKDFNNEADTPDNFQSRRPNTSFCFLDIRSPGLGDTAMYLCATSEGRSNTGELFFGEGSRLTVL.

V and J are TRBV18 and TRBJ1-2, with 8 bases matching TRBD1. Germline lookup yields CDR1 KGHSH and CDR2 LQKENI. J was trimmed by 7 bases and V by 5 bases; bases with no gene match: 12. This CDR3 region has 15 residues. CDR3 residues: CASSGQGSSLGGYTF. For the CDR3, the DNA is TGTGCCAGCTCAGGACAGGGCTCGAGTTTGGGTGGCTACACCTTC. The variable domain in full, completed from reference TRBV18 and TRBJ1-2, reads NAGVMQNPRHLVRRRGQEARLRCSPMKGHSHVYWYRQLPEEGLKFMVYLQKENIIDESGMPKERFSAEFPKEGPSILRIQQVVRGDSAAYFCASSGQGSSLGGYTFGSGTRLTVV.

This chain uses TRBV29-1 with TRBJ2-3, with TRBD1 matching over 10 bases. CDR3 length: 12 residues. CDR1 is SQVTM and CDR2 is ANQGSEA in the germline V gene. With V trimmed by 7 bases and J by 7 bases, 5 bases remained unmatched. The CDR3 coding sequence is TGCAGCGCCGGACAGGGGGTAAATACGCAGTATTTT. Amino acids: CSAGQGVNTQYF.

The rearrangement links TRBV2 to TRBJ1-5; unclear D gene. The CDR3 is 16 amino acids. Germline CDR1 reads SNHLY; CDR2 reads FYNNEI. V was pared by 8 bases and J by 2 bases, with 19 bases between. The CDR3 spells CASRPRTGAGNQPQHF. In DNA, the CDR3 is TGTGCCAGCCGTCCCCGAACGGGAGCGGGCAATCAGCCCCAGCATTTT.

J is TRBJ2-1 and V is TRBV4-3; D assignment may be TRBD1 or TRBD2 (5 bases each). Trimming took off 0 bases at V and 3 bases at J, with 15 bases between the two ends. CDR1 is LGHNA, CDR2 YSLEER, per germline. This CDR3 region has 17 residues. DNA of the CDR3: TGCGCCAGCAGCCAAGATGTTTACGGGGCTCACTACAATGAGCAGTTCTTC. Amino acids: CASSQDVYGAHYNEQFF.

The table lists this clone with a count of one. CDR3 region: CASSRGPNNEQFF. DNA of the CDR3: TGTGCCAGCAGCCGCGGGCCCAACAATGAGCAGTTCTTC. The V gene is TRBV11-2, the J gene TRBJ2-1; D perhaps matches TRBD2 (5 bases). This CDR3 has 13 amino acids. Germline V gene sequence: CDR1 SGHAT, CDR2 FQNNGV. V was clipped by 5 bases and J by 5 bases, with 10 bases between them.

The rearrangement links TRBV28 to TRBJ1-2; D gene uncertain. Per germline, CDR1 MDHEN and CDR2 SYDVKM. The CDR3 contains 12 residues. V was pared by 4 bases and J by 8 bases, with 11 bases between. The DNA of the CDR3 is TGTGCCAGCAGTTCAGAACTTTGGGGCTACACCTTC. Amino acid sequence: CASSSELWGYTF.

Relative to its sample, this clone is medium-sized. The chain combines TRBV2 with TRBJ2-1, with 9 bases matching TRBD1. The ends lost 7 bases at V and 10 bases at J; junction bases unmatched: 5. Germline CDR1 is SNHLY and CDR2 is FYNNEI. CDR3 length: 12 residues. The CDR3 sequence: CASTTGGFEQFF. Here the CDR3 DNA reads TGTGCCAGCACCACAGGGGGCTTCGAGCAGTTCTTC.